The following is a T cell receptor (beta chain) sequence with its context. Its binding antigen is unknown. Nothing much larger sits one base from this clone, and base qualities are not available. The cohort consisted of 600 or so healthy bone marrow donors. At the time of sampling, all cohort members were nominally healthy, though unrecorded immune exposures were likely present. The donor tested CMV seropositive and was one of the 289 seropositive cohort members. A peripheral blood sample was provided by each donor, and peripheral blood mononuclear cells were used for TCR beta sequencing. The Qiagen DNeasy Blood Extraction Kit was used to extract genomic DNA from the blood cell samples. Reading from cysteine to phenylalanine, the CDR3 counts 12 amino acids. Of the read, only the CDR3 DNA is kept; its 36 bases are in frame from base 1. V and J are truncated by 2 bases and 2 bases respectively, leaving an intervening sequence of 6 bases. CDR1 and CDR2 are read off the germline V gene as SQVTM and ANQGSEA.

Library preparation used the immunoSEQ multiplex PCR assay. For the multiplex PCR, a mixture combining 60 forward primers for TCR Vbeta segments and 13 reverse primers for TCR Jbeta segments was used. The CDR3 region of rearranged TCR beta genes was amplified from genomic DNA by a multiplex PCR assay. The Illumina HiSeq System was used to sequence the amplified TCR beta libraries as 87-base-pair reads. The original pipeline was this. A later analysis counted 65 million to 90 million unique TCR beta chains across the 700 or so repertoires, and 10 million to 11 million of these chains were shared by at least two donors. To remove PCR and sequencing errors, raw reads were error-corrected and collapsed into unique sequences using a nearest-neighbor algorithm that merged closely related sequences. To assign V, D and J gene segments, CDR3 sequences were aligned to IMGT reference sequences. For a sequence to be retained, a match of at least six nucleotides was required to both a V gene segment and a J gene segment. A rearrangement counted as productive if the CDR3 had no stop codons and remained in frame with V and J, and every other rearrangement counted as non-productive. Following IMGT convention, CDR3 was defined as the stretch from the second conserved V-encoded cysteine to the conserved J-encoded phenylalanine. In an earlier analysis of approximately 500 of the donors, sequences lacking an unambiguous match to a single V gene segment were excluded. In an earlier analysis of approximately 550 of the donors, V segments were called functional above 56.7% productive rearrangements and were called segregating when the between-donor standard deviation exceeded 5%. A statistical classification framework was built for diagnosing cytomegalovirus status from the catalog of TCR beta chain sequences. A later analysis assigned V and J genes by comparing TCR nucleotide sequences with IMGT/GENE-DB human TR gene sequences. The TCRdist pipeline was used in a later analysis to assign CDR3 sequences and most-parsimonious VDJ recombination scenarios. A later analysis defined each TCR beta chain by its CDR3 amino acid sequence plus V-gene family, and excluded reads lacking a unique V-gene family. As a way to deal with suspected cross-contamination and a sequencing artifact, a later analysis dropped 500 to 700 nucleotide sequences that were highly shared and had low generation probability. A later analysis calculated a clonal expansion index for each public chain from normalized within-repertoire ranks of inferred template counts. In a later analysis, generation probabilities were computed using a VDJ recombination model fitted to out-of-frame rearrangements, and the results were checked against IGoR. In a later analysis, hypergeometric tests were used to score TCR-TCR, TCR-HLA and TCR-CMV co-occurrence, with a repertoire-size bias correction applied to TCR pairs. In a later analysis, false discovery rates were estimated by permuting HLA or CMV assignments 20 times. A later analysis grouped co-occurring TCRs with DBSCAN, adding TCRdist sequence similarity when clustering within HLA-allele-positive subsets. Co-occurrence clustering excluded repertoires with fewer than 30,000 or more than 120,000 public chains, plus five with anomalous nucleotide sharing. TCRdb retrieved this table from immuneACCESS and kept in-frame rearrangements only. Not all clones are present; in checked studies, unresolved V genes account for under half, and no reason is known for the remainder. V and J calls and clone size are copied from that table; D and trimming were computed from the DNA. This sample holds over 150,000 clones; roughly 70% were observed only once. About 5.4% of the sample is in the top ten clones.

This specimen comes from a study of cytomegalovirus exposure and HLA in healthy donors (dated by TCRdb to 2016 to 2017). Regarding the complete study: According to an earlier analysis of several hundred of the donors, about 179 million T cells yielded roughly 100 million unique TCR beta sequences and 276 Gb of sequence data. The T cell repertoires of some 670 subjects were profiled by immunosequencing and related to cytomegalovirus serostatus. The aim of the study was to test whether cataloging public T cell receptors could identify signatures of past pathogen exposure. A later analysis re-analyzed previously published TCR beta repertoires from 500 to 700 donors and added high-resolution HLA genotyping to study TCR occurrence patterns. Because of strong linkage in the cohort, four to six DR-DQ haplotypes were treated as single units for association and clustering. To predict cytomegalovirus infection status, the study brought together high-throughput TCR immunosequencing, statistical association of individual TCRs with disease status, and machine learning. A separate validation cohort of over a hundred different subjects was used in addition to the roughly 700-subject first cohort. Approximately 300 gigabases of sequencing data and around 85 million unique TCR sequences made up an early release that covered some 640 HLA-typed donors. Donor age, sex, ethnicity and CMV serostatus were collected together with the repertoire data. Among a few hundred genotyped donors of the cohort, an average of around 240,000 unique TCR beta nucleotide sequences were sequenced per donor, roughly 18% of them non-productive. To decide whether each TCR beta V gene segment behaved as functional or pseudogenic, an earlier analysis of some 600 of the donors relied on high-throughput TCR beta sequencing. Typing coverage differed by locus: A, B, C, DRB1 and DQB1 were typed in about 629-640 donors, DQA1 in approximately 520, DPA1 in 600 to 610, and DPB1 in just under 480. HLA typing covered class I and class II loci at four-digit resolution. A later genetic analysis used genome-wide SNP genotypes for about 65% of the roughly 700 donors, treating that subset as a discovery cohort. Rather than using new phenotypic data, the later analysis identified candidate immune exposures from TCR beta sequences and from how often those sequences occurred across donors. Of the 300 to 500 genotyped donors, 75% to 85% were placed in the genetic ancestry cluster associated with self-reported Caucasian donors. Every discovery cohort repertoire had been produced on one sequencing platform. General study outcomes and caveats: In vitro tests confirmed that three of the cytomegalovirus-associated TCR beta chains recognize cytomegalovirus antigens. Because HLA typing was unavailable for some donors at each locus, only the typed subset was used in association tests. A later analysis found that most CMV-associated TCR beta chains appeared HLA-restricted, with HLA associations seemingly driven largely by CMV exposure. The sequencing pipeline was judged likely to have produced a cluster of highly shared sequence variants as a technical artifact. Linkage disequilibrium might explain the correlated functional status among segregating V segments, but an unknown experimental factor could not be excluded. Specific HLA alleles were associated with 15,000 to 20,000 TCR beta sequences at a false discovery rate of 0.05 in a later analysis. A later analysis found that HLA-associated TCR beta chains were more clonally expanded and had lower generation probabilities than equally common non-associated chains. Some IMGT-functional V segments, including TRBV6-2 and TRBV6-3, could not be distinguished by the 87-base-pair reads and were therefore excluded. In an earlier analysis of roughly 560 of the donors, most TCR beta V segments were observed in productive rearrangements about 87% or about 30% of the time, broadly matching IMGT annotations. When HLA alleles, especially DR and DQ, strongly co-occurred, TCR associations were difficult to assign to individual alleles. Cytomegalovirus status was reported to be diagnosed by the classifier with high specificity and sensitivity in both the original and validation cohorts. The presence/absence analyses assumed that sequencing depth was roughly uniform across donors, and that assumption may not be true. The earlier analysis of around 600 of the donors excluded approximately 17 rarely observed V segments, including chromosome 9 orphons, because counts were too low. Only TCR beta chains were sequenced in this cohort, and the absence of alpha or paired-chain data limited detectable features. In a later analysis, the rate of TCR association differed among HLA loci, with DRB1 alleles having the most associated TCRs and HLA-C alleles having the fewest. According to a later analysis, parvovirus B19, influenza, CMV and Epstein-Barr virus appeared linked to several top co-occurrence clusters. A further reported finding was that TCR beta sequences accurately predicted the HLA-A and HLA-B alleles for most subjects in the first cohort. A total of 150 or so TCR beta chains were listed by the study as associated with cytomegalovirus. A later genetic analysis reported fewer N-insertions in productive TCRs among donors in an Asian-associated ancestry cluster than the roughly 620-donor mean. According to the authors, the approach could potentially be generalized to other disease states and immunological phenotypes. An association between a missense DCLRE1C variant and V-gene and J-gene trimming of TCR beta chains was found in a later genetic analysis and replicated in an independent cohort. CMV serostatus was the only immune exposure information available for the cohort. Most TCR sequences were observed very rarely across donors, whereas some public TCRs were present in many individuals.

The source is a woman under 30 in good health and CMV-seropositive. This sequence uses TRBV29-1 and TRBJ1-2, with no confidently assigned D gene. The sample consisted of PBMCs. CDR3 sequence: CSVERRNYGYTF. The nucleotide sequence reads TGCAGCGTTGAACGCAGGAACTATGGCTACACCTTC. This CDR3, with the reference TRBV29-1 and TRBJ1-2 proteins standing in past its ends, gives the full variable domain SAVISQKPSRDICQRGTSLTIQCQVDSQVTMMFWYRQQPGQSLTLIATANQGSEATYESGFVIDKFPISRPNLTFSTLTVSNMSPEDSSIYLCSVERRNYGYTFGSGTRLTVV.